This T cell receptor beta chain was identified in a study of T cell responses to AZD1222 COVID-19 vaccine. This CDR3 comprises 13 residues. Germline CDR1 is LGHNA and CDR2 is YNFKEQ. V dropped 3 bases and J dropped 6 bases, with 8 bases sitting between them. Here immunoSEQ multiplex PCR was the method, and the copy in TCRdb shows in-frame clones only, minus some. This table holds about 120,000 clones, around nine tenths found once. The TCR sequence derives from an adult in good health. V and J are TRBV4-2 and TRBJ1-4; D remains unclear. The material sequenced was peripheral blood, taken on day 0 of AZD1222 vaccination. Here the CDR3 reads CASSHTWDEKLFF. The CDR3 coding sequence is TGTGCCAGCAGCCATACCTGGGATGAAAAACTGTTTTTT.